The 26 T cell receptor beta chains below all came from one sample that was sequenced in a study of blood T cell repertoires in COVID-19. Measured with immunoSEQ multiplex PCR; TCRdb has only the in-frame clones, and not every one. The sample records 150,000 to 200,000 clones, around 76% being singletons. Sequenced sample: peripheral blood. All receptors derive from an older woman with COVID-19, enrolled during active disease.

This chain connects TRBV28 to TRBJ1-1, with D perhaps TRBD1 (6 bases). This CDR3 has 14 residues. The ends were cut back, 5 bases at V and 3 bases at J, with 13 bases in the middle. From germline, CDR1 is MDHEN and CDR2 SYDVKM. The CDR3: CASSMTGGHTEAFF. The CDR3 DNA is TGTGCCAGCAGTATGACAGGTGGACACACTGAAGCTTTCTTT.

The V and J genes are TRBV5-1 and TRBJ2-5, with 9 bases fitting TRBD2. Germline CDR1 reads SGHRS; CDR2 reads YFSETQ. The CDR3 covers 16 residues. J lost 6 bases, V lost 1 base, and 10 bases had no gene match. The CDR3 region has the DNA TGCGCCAGCAGCTTGAGCTCTAGCGGGGCGCAGAAGACCCAGTACTTC. It specifies CASSLSSSGAQKTQYF.

The V and J genes are TRBV2 and TRBJ1-5, with a weak D call TRBD1 (5 bases). V lost 6 bases, J lost 0 bases, and 9 bases lay in between. This CDR3 is built from 14 residues. In germline, CDR1 is SNHLY, CDR2 FYNNEI. CDR3 sequence (DNA): TGTGCCAGCAGGGGGGGGAATAGCAATCAGCCCCAGCATTTT. Amino acids: CASRGGNSNQPQHF.

The chain employs TRBV6-5 and TRBJ2-5; tentative D call: TRBD2 (5 bases). Trimming stripped 6 bases from V and 0 bases from J, with 8 bases between. Germline CDR1 and CDR2: MNHEY and SVGAGI. This CDR3 is built from 13 residues. The CDR3 sequence is CASSRGNQETQYF. Here the CDR3 DNA reads TGTGCCAGCAGCCGAGGGAACCAAGAGACCCAGTACTTC.

V and J are TRBV6-5 and TRBJ1-4, with 7 nucleotides matching TRBD1. Germline V gene lookup returns CDR1 MNHEY and CDR2 SVGAGI. Trimming took 5 bases from V and 0 from J; bases not matched to a gene: 3. The CDR3 loop spans 15 amino acids. The CDR3 DNA reads as TGTGCCAGCAGTAACAGGGGTGCAACTAATGAAAAACTGTTTTTT. This encodes CASSNRGATNEKLFF.

This chain connects TRBV6-5 to TRBJ2-1; 9 bases are a match to TRBD2. The germline V gene has CDR1 MNHEY and CDR2 SVGAGI. The CDR3 consists of 15 residues. The junction had 14 bases not matched to a gene; V was cut back by 11 bases and J by 6 bases. The CDR3: CAALSLAGFPNEQFF. The CDR3 DNA follows: TGTGCCGCCCTATCCCTAGCGGGGTTCCCCAATGAGCAGTTCTTC.

V and J are TRBV7-8 and TRBJ1-5; maybe TRBD1 (6 bases). With 7 bases removed from V and 3 bases from J, the gap between germline ends came to 16 bases. This CDR3 is built from 15 residues. CDR1 is SGHVS, CDR2 FQNEAQ, per germline. The CDR3 nucleotides read TGTGCCAGCACCGGGGTAGGGGGTGACAATCAGCCCCAGCATTTT. Translated, it gives CASTGVGGDNQPQHF.

The sample holds one count of this clone. The chain links TRBV15 to TRBJ1-6; 7 nucleotides align to TRBD1. CDR3 length: 16 amino acids. The germline V gene has CDR1 LNHNV and CDR2 YYDKDF (reference sequence). With V trimmed by 0 bases and J by 8 bases, 7 bases remained unmatched. The CDR3 loop is CATSRDRPQGDSPLHF. The CDR3 bases are TGTGCCACCAGCAGAGATCGTCCCCAGGGGGATTCACCCCTCCACTTT.

The V gene is TRBV18, the J gene TRBJ1-4, with TRBD1 matching over 10 bases. The CDR3 covers 15 residues. Germline lookup yields CDR1 KGHSH and CDR2 LQKENI. Unmatched junction bases numbered 9, after V lost 6 bases and J lost 8 bases. The CDR3 coding sequence is TGTGCCAGCTCGCAGACAGGGGGCGCGAACGAAAAACTGTTTTTT. It is translated as CASSQTGGANEKLFF.

This clone was observed a handful of times. This chain uses TRBV28 with TRBJ1-1; tentatively, D is TRBD1 (6 bases). Germline V lookup: CDR1 MDHEN, CDR2 SYDVKM. This CDR3 is built from 13 residues. V shed 2 bases and J shed 5 bases, with 9 bases lying between them. The CDR3 nucleotides are TGTGCCAGCAGTTTACCAGGGGCGACTGAAGCTTTCTTT. Residues: CASSLPGATEAFF.

This chain uses TRBV3-1 (or the pseudogene TRBV3-2) with TRBJ2-3; TRBD2 is a possible D gene (6 bases). The CDR3 totals 15 residues. Germline assignment: CDR1 LGHDT and CDR2 YNNKEL (reference sequence). V gave up 9 bases and J gave up 0 bases, with 16 bases separating them. Here the CDR3 DNA reads TGTGCCAGTCAAGACCTACGGGGGAGCACAGATACGCAGTATTTT. Residues: CASQDLRGSTDTQYF.

This rearrangement joins TRBV10-3 to TRBJ2-1; 12 nucleotides match TRBD2. The CDR3 consists of 15 residues. Trimming at V came to 4 bases and at J to 10 bases, leaving 8 bases not matched to a gene. Germline values: CDR1 ENHRY, CDR2 SYGVKD. CDR3 coding DNA: TGTGCCATCAGTGGTCTACTAGCGGGAGGTGTCGAGCAGTTCTTC. Its protein is CAISGLLAGGVEQFF.

The chain is built from TRBV19 and TRBJ2-3; 12 nucleotides line up with TRBD2. Germline assignment: CDR1 LNHDA and CDR2 SQIVND (reference sequence). There are 18 residues in the CDR3. Losses at the gene ends were 5 bases for V and 0 bases for J; bases not matched to a gene: 9. The CDR3: CASSRTSGGSASTDTQYF. DNA for the CDR3: TGTGCCAGTAGTCGAACTAGCGGGGGGTCGGCGAGCACAGATACGCAGTATTTT.

V is TRBV7-2 and J is TRBJ1-5; D possibly corresponds to TRBD1 (5 bases). Germline CDR1 and CDR2: SGHTA and FQGNSA. V was shortened by 1 base and J by 6 bases, with 7 bases between the two germline ends. This CDR3 has 13 residues. This CDR3 reads CASSLGGGQPQHF. The CDR3 DNA reads TGTGCCAGCAGCTTAGGGGGGGGTCAGCCCCAGCATTTT.

The V gene is TRBV29-1, the J gene TRBJ2-5, with TRBD1 identical over 10 bases. The length of the CDR3 is 13 residues. V shed 6 bases and J 5 bases; nucleotides not matched to a gene: 6. Germline V gene lookup returns CDR1 SQVTM and CDR2 ANQGSEA. The CDR3 nucleotides read TGCAGCGTCCGGACAGGGGGAGTGGAGACCCAGTACTTC. Amino acids: CSVRTGGVETQYF.

This clone was detected once. The chain recombines TRBV9 with TRBJ2-3, with 7 bases aligning to TRBD2. CDR1 SGDLS and CDR2 YYNGEE come from the germline V gene. This CDR3 is built from 15 residues. Trimming removed 3 bases from V and 2 bases from J; junction bases left unmatched: 6. This CDR3 reads CASSAGLELTDTQYF. In nucleotides, the CDR3 is TGTGCCAGCAGCGCCGGACTAGAGCTCACAGATACGCAGTATTTT.

V and J are TRBV9 and TRBJ1-2; TRBD1 agrees at 7 bases. The trim removed 1 base at V and 2 bases at J, leaving 14 bases unmatched. This CDR3 is 18 amino acids long. Per the germline V gene, CDR1 is SGDLS and CDR2 is YYNGEE. Written as DNA, the CDR3 is TGTGCCAGCAGCGTAAGTCTAGGTAGGGGACAGTCGAACTATGGCTACACCTTC. It encodes CASSVSLGRGQSNYGYTF.

V and J are TRBV6-6 and TRBJ2-5; perhaps TRBD1 as D (6 bases). Germline V gene lookup returns CDR1 MNHNY and CDR2 SVGAGI (reference sequence). Trimming removed 8 bases at V and 3 bases at J, with 13 bases between. The CDR3 has 13 residues. Written as DNA, the CDR3 is TGTGCCAGCGAACAGGGTGGGGAAGAGACCCAGTACTTC. Its protein is CASEQGGEETQYF.

This chain uses TRBV21-1 with TRBJ2-7; the tabulated D call, TRBD1, remains unverified against the DNA. TRBV21-1 is assigned pseudogene status. CDR3 size: 14 residues. CDR3 amino acids: CASNLSWASGEQYF. The CDR3 nucleotides read TGTGCCAGCAACCTTAGCTGGGCTTCAGGGGAGCAGTACTTC.

The V gene is TRBV9, the J gene TRBJ1-2; TRBD1 matches 9 bases. The CDR3 has 15 amino acids. The junction had 10 bases not matched to a gene; V was cut back by 2 bases and J by 8 bases. CDR1 and CDR2 (germline): SGDLS, YYNGEE. The CDR3 protein is CASSVTGQGRGGYTF. The CDR3 coding sequence is TGTGCCAGCAGCGTTACTGGACAGGGGAGGGGAGGCTACACCTTC.

At least ten counts were recorded for this clone. This chain connects TRBV18 to TRBJ1-2; TRBD1 aligns across 9 bases. The CDR3 is 15 residues long. Germline lookup yields CDR1 KGHSH and CDR2 LQKENI. V lost 3 bases, J lost 8 bases, and 10 bases stayed unmatched. CDR3 protein: CASSPPGTGTLGYTF. The DNA for the CDR3 is TGTGCCAGCTCACCTCCCGGGACAGGGACTTTAGGCTACACCTTC.

This chain joins TRBV3-1 (or the pseudogene TRBV3-2) and TRBJ2-3, with 7 bases aligning to TRBD2. The CDR3 is made up of 17 amino acids. The V gene end was trimmed by 6 bases and the J gene end by 0 bases; junction bases not matched to a gene: 12. CDR1 and CDR2 from the germline V gene are LGHDT and YNNKEL (reference sequence). Here the CDR3 reads CASSKGVAGSSTDTQYF. CDR3 DNA sequence: TGTGCCAGCAGTAAAGGGGTAGCGGGTTCTAGCACAGATACGCAGTATTTT.

The chain links TRBV20-1 to TRBJ2-7; 10 bases are a match to TRBD2. This CDR3 is 15 amino acids long. CDR1 is DFQATT, CDR2 SNEGSKA, per germline (reference sequence). The V segment lost 6 bases and the J segment 3 bases; nucleotides outside the gene matches: 11. The chain's CDR3 is CSASRSSGGDYEQYF. CDR3 sequence (DNA): TGCAGTGCCAGTCGGAGCAGCGGGGGGGACTACGAGCAGTACTTC.

The chain has TRBV16 and TRBJ2-7; D is possibly TRBD2 (5 bases). The CDR3 has 13 residues. V shed 4 bases and J shed 6 bases, with 13 bases lying between them. Germline CDR1 KGHSY, CDR2 FQNENV. CDR3 coding DNA: TGTGCCAGCAGCCCGAAGAGGGCGGTCGAGCAGTACTTC. This encodes CASSPKRAVEQYF.

The genes are TRBV15 and TRBJ2-2, with TRBD1 matching 9 bases. Germline CDR1 is LNHNV and CDR2 is YYDKDF (reference sequence). Trimming at V came to 4 bases and at J to 4 bases, leaving 16 bases not matched to a gene. The CDR3 contains 19 residues. The CDR3 sequence is CATSTEEFRDRDFTGELFF. CDR3 nucleotide sequence: TGTGCCACCAGCACAGAAGAGTTCCGGGACAGGGATTTCACCGGGGAGCTGTTTTTT.

V gene TRBV19 combines with J gene TRBJ2-1; 11 bases line up with TRBD2. This CDR3 is built from 19 residues. CDR1 and CDR2 from the germline V gene are LNHDA and SQIVND (reference sequence). J lost 0 bases, V lost 8 bases, and 15 bases had no gene match. The CDR3 reads CASQKSPASGGSSYNEQFF. As DNA, the CDR3 is TGTGCCAGTCAAAAAAGCCCGGCTAGCGGGGGGAGCTCCTACAATGAGCAGTTCTTC.